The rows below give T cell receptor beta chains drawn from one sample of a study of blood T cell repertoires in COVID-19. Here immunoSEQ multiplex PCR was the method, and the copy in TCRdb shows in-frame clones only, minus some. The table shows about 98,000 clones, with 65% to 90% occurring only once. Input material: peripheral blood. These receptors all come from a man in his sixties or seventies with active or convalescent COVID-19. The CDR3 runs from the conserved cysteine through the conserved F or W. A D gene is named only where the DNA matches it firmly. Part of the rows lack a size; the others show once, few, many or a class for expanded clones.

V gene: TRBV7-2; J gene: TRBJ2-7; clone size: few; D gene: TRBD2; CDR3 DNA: TGTGCCAGCAGCTTAGAGGCGGGGGGCTACTACGAGCAGTACTTC; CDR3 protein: CASSLEAGGYYEQYF
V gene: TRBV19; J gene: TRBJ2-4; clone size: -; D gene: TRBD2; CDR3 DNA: TGTGCCAGTAGTATCGGGACTAGCGGGGGGCTATCAGCCAAAAACATTCAGTACTTC; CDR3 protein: CASSIGTSGGLSAKNIQYF
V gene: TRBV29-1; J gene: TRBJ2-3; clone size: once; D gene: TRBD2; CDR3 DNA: TGCAGCGTTGTGGGGACTAGCGGGGGAAAAGATACGCAGTATTTT; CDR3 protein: CSVVGTSGGKDTQYF
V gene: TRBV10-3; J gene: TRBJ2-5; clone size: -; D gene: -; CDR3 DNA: TGTGCCATCAGTCTTACAGGGTGGGGGCAAGAGACCCAGTACTTC; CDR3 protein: CAISLTGWGQETQYF
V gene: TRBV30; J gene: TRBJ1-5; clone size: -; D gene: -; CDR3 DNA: TGTGCCTGGAGTCAGGACAACAATCAGCCCCAGCATTTT; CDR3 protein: CAWSQDNNQPQHF
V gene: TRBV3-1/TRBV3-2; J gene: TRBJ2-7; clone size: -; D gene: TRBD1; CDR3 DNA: TGTGCCAGCAGCCGTAACCAGGGGGCGTCCCCCTACGAGCAGTACTTC; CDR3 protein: CASSRNQGASPYEQYF
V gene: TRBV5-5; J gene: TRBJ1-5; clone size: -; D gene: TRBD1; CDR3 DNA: TGTGCCAGCAGCTCTTTCCGAACAGGGGGCGGCCAGCCCCAGCATTTT; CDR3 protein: CASSSFRTGGGQPQHF
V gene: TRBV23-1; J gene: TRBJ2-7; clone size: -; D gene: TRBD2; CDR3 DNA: TGCGCCAAAACGGGGCGGGGGGCCGACTACTACTACGAGCAGTACTTC; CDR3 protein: CAKTGRGADYYYEQYF
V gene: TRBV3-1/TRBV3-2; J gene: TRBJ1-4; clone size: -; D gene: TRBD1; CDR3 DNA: TGTGCCAGCAGCCAAGATCGAACAGGGGGCATAGAAAAACTGTTTTTT; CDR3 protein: CASSQDRTGGIEKLFF
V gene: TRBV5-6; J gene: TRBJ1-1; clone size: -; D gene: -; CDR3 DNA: TGTGCCAGCAGCTCCCCCGGGAAATCGACTGAAGCTTTCTTT; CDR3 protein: CASSSPGKSTEAFF
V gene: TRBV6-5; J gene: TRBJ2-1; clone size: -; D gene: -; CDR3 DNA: TGTGCCAGCATAGGGGTTGATGAGCAGTTCTTC; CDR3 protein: CASIGVDEQFF
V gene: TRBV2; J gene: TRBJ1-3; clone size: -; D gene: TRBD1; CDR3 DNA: TGTGCCAGCAGTGGAGGGACAGGACGCTCTGGAAACACCATATATTTT; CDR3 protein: CASSGGTGRSGNTIYF
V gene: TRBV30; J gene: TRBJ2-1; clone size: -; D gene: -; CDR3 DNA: TGTGCCAGCCGGTTAAATGAGCAGTTCTTC; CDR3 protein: CASRLNEQFF
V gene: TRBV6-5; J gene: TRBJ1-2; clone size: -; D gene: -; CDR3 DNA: TGTGCCAGCACCAACGAGGGTTACCGTGGAGGCTACACCTTC; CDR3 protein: CASTNEGYRGGYTF
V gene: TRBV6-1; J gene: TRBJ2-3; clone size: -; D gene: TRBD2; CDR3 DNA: TGTGCCAGCAGTGAGTCATCCGGGACTAGTGGATCAGATACGCAGTATTTT; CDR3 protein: CASSESSGTSGSDTQYF
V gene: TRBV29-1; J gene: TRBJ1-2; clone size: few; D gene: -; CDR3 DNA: TGCAGCGTTGATATCGAAGACAGTAACTATGGCTACACCTTC; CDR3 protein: CSVDIEDSNYGYTF
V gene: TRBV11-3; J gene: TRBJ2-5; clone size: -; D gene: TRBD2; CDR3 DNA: TGTGCCAGCAGCAACTACTGGGGACTAGCGGACCAAGAGACCCAGTACTTC; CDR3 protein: CASSNYWGLADQETQYF
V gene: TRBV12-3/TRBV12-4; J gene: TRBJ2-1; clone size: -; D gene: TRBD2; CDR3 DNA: TGTGCCAGCAGTCTCGGACTAGATAATGAGCAGTTCTTC; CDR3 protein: CASSLGLDNEQFF
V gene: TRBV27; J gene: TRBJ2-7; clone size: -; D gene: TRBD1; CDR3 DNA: TGTGCCAGCAGTTTATCGGCTCGGGGGACAGGCCTAGCCTACGAGCAGTACTTC; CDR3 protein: CASSLSARGTGLAYEQYF
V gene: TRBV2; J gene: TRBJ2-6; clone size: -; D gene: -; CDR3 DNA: TGTGCCACCCAGCGTCAGCTCTCCTCTGGGGCCAACGTCCTGACTTTC; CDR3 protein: CATQRQLSSGANVLTF
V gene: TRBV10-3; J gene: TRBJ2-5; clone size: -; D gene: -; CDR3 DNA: TGTGCCATCAGTGAGGCGCGGCCAAACAACCCGACAGGCCCCCAAGAGACCCAGTACTTC; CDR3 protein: CAISEARPNNPTGPQETQYF
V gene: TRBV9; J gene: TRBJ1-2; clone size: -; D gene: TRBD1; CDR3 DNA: TGTGCCAGCAGCGTAGGGTCAGGGGGCTTTGGCTACACCTTC; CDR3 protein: CASSVGSGGFGYTF
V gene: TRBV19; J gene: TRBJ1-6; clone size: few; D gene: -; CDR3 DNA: TGTGCCAGTAGTGGAGGATGGGGATATAATTCACCCCTCCACTTT; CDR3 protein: CASSGGWGYNSPLHF
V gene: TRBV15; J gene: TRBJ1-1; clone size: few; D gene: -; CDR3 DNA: TGTGCCACGCCCGGGACACCCTACACTGAAGCTTTCTTT; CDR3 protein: CATPGTPYTEAFF
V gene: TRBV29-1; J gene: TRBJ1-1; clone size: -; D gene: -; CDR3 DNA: TGCAGCGTTGAAAAAGGGGGTGGCACTGAAGCTTTCTTT; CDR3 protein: CSVEKGGGTEAFF
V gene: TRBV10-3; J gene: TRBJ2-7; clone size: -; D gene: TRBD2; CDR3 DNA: TGTGCCATCAGTGAAGTTAGCGGGGGTTCCTACGAGCAGTACTTC; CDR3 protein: CAISEVSGGSYEQYF
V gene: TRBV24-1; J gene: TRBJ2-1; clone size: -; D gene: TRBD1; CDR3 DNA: TGTGCCACCAGTGATCCCGGGACAGCAAATGAGCAGTTCTTC; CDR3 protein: CATSDPGTANEQFF
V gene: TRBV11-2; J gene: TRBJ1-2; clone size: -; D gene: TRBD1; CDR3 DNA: TGTGCCAGCAGCTTAAGGGGGCGGAGTGACTATGGCTACACCTTC; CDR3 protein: CASSLRGRSDYGYTF
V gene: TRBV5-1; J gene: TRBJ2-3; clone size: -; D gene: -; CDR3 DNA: TGCGCCAGCAGCTTGGCGGGTTGGACAGATACGCAGTATTTT; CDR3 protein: CASSLAGWTDTQYF
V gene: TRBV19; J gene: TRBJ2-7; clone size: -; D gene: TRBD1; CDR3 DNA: TGTGCCAGTAGTATAGCCCTCCCCTACAGGGGGAGCTACGAGCAGTACTTC; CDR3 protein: CASSIALPYRGSYEQYF
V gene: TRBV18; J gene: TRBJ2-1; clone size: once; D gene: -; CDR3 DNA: TGTGCCAGCTCACCACGTTCTGATGAGCAGTTCTTC; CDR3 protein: CASSPRSDEQFF
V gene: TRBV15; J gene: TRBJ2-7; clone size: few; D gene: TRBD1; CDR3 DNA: TGTGCCACCAGCAGAGGGGACAGTTCCTCTCCCTACGAGCAGTACTTC; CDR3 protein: CATSRGDSSSPYEQYF
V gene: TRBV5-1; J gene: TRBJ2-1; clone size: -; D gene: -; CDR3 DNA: TGCGCCAGCAGCCCTTCGGTTTACAATGAGCAGTTCTTC; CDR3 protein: CASSPSVYNEQFF
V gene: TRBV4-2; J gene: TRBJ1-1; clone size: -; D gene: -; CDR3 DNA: TGTGCCAGCAGCCAAGACGGACAGCCGAACACTGAAGCTTTCTTT; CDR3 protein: CASSQDGQPNTEAFF
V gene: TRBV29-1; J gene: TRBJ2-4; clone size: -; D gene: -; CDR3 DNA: TGCAGCGGGAGCCCCGATAACAAAAACATTCAGTACTTC; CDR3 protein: CSGSPDNKNIQYF
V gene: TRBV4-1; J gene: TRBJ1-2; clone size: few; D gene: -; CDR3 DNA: TGCGCCAGCAGCCAAGAGGTCAGGGACTATGGCTACACCTTC; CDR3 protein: CASSQEVRDYGYTF
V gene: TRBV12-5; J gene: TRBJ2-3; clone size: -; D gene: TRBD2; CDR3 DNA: TGTGCTAGTGGTAGGACTAGCGGGGAAGGGCAGTATTTT; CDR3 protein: CASGRTSGEGQYF
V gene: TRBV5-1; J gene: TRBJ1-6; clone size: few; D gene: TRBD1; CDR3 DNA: TGCGCCAGCAGCTTGGACGGGGGGACAGGGCGGTCACCCCTCCACTTT; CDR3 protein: CASSLDGGTGRSPLHF
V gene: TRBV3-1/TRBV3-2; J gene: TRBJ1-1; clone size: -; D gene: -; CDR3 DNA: TGTGCCAGCAGCCAGGACCGGAGCGGGGCTTTCTTT; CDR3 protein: CASSQDRSGAFF
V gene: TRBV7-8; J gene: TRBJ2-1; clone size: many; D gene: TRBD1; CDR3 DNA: TGTGCCAGCAGCGGGACAGTGGCGTTGAATGAGCAGTTCTTC; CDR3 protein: CASSGTVALNEQFF